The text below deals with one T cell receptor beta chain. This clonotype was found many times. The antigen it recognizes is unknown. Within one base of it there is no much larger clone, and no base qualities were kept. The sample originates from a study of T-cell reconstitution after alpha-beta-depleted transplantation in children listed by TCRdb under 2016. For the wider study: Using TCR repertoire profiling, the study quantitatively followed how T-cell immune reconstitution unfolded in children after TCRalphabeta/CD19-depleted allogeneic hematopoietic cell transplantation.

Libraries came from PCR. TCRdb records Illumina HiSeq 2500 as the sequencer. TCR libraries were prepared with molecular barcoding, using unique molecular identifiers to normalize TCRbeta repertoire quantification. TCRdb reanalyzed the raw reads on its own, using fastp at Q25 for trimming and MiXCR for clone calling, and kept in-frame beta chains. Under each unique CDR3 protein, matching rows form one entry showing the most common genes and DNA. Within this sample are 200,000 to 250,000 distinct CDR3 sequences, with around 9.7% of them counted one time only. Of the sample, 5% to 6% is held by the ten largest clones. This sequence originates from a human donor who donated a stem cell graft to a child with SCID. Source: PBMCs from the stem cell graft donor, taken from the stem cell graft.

CDR3 sequence: CSSPGESDTEAFF. Here is the DNA: TGCAGCTCCCCAGGGGAATCGGACACTGAAGCTTTCTTT. The chain was built from TRBV20-1 and TRBJ1-1, with TRBD1 perhaps the D gene, on 6 matching bases. Counted from cysteine to phenylalanine, this CDR3 has 13 amino acids. Just CDR3 DNA is preserved here, 39 bases in frame from base 1. According to the germline V gene (reference sequence), CDR1 reads DFQATT and CDR2 reads SNEGSKA.